This T cell receptor (beta chain) was identified during a study of identical twins. A universal primer binding site was introduced by template switching. The final cDNA contained unique molecular identifiers. TCRdb re-called the 5' RACE reads with MiXCR, one entry per CDR3 protein. The sample includes fewer than 500,000 distinct CDR3 sequences, roughly an eighth of them seen just once. Concerning this clonotype itself: Its target is unknown.

Whole-study findings and limits: Insertions were reduced in abundant cord blood beta clonotypes but not in memory repertoires. Twins' excess sharing was less marked for out-of-frame beta sequences. Analyses of zero insertions could, in part, be confounded by invariant MAIT and iNKT cells.

Germline V lookup: CDR1 DFQATT, CDR2 SNEGSKA (reference sequence). The CDR3 is 14 amino acids. Between the trimmed V and J ends, which lost 1 base and 3 bases, there was a span of 12 bases. In addition, the sample was reused for a study of yellow fever vaccine responses in identical twins.

The V call is TRBV20-1, the J call TRBJ2-5; no firm D call. Source material: CD4+ T cells sorted from blood. The origin of this receptor is a woman aged 18-29 years in good health. CDR3 sequence: CSARVLGKEETQYF. CDR3 sequence (DNA): TGCAGTGCTAGAGTATTGGGCAAAGAAGAGACCCAGTACTTC.